Sequencing of this T cell receptor (beta chain) was carried out in a study of blood T cell repertoires in COVID-19. This clone appeared once. The repertoire was sequenced with immunoSEQ multiplex PCR; TCRdb's copy has only in-frame clones and lacks some. The sample contains fewer than 140,000 clones, roughly two thirds of which appear only once. Specimen: peripheral blood. This sequence originates from a human donor with acute or convalescent COVID-19. The donor label of this sample is uncertain.

The CDR3 region is CASNRDRAGSNQPQHF. The CDR3 nucleotides read TGTGCCAGCAACCGGGACAGGGCTGGCAGCAATCAGCCCCAGCATTTT. V usage is TRBV27 and J usage is TRBJ1-5, with TRBD1 matching over 9 bases. The junction had 8 bases not matched to a gene; V was cut back by 7 bases and J by 1 base. Germline CDR1 reads MNHEY; CDR2 reads SMNVEV (reference sequence). The CDR3 has 16 amino acids.